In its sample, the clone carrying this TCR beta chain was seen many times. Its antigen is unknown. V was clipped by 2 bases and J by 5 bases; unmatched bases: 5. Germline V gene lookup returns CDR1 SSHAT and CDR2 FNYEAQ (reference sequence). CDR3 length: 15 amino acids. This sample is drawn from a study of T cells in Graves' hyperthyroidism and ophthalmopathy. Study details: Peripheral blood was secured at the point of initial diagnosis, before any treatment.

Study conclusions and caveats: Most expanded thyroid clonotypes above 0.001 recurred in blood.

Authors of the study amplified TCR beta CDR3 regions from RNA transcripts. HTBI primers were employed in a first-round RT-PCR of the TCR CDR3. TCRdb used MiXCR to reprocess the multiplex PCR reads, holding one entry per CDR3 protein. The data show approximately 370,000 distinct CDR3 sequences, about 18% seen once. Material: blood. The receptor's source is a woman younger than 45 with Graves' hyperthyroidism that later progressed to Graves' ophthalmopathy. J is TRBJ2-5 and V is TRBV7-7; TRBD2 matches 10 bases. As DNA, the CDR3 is TGTGCCAGCAGCTTAATAGCGGGGGGCGGGGAGACCCAGTACTTC. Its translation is CASSLIAGGGETQYF. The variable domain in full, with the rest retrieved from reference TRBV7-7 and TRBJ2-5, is GAGVSQSPRYKVTKRGQDVTLRCDPISSHATLYWYQQALGQGPEFLTYFNYEAQPDKSGLPSDRFSAERPEGSISTLTIQRTEQRDSAMYRCASSLIAGGGETQYFGPGTRLLVL.